Shown below are 16 T cell receptor beta chains from a single sample sequenced in a study of CXCR3-negative and CXCR3-positive naive CD8 T cells. 5' RACE that incorporated UMI labels was used to prepare the TRB cDNA libraries. Each CDR3 protein gets one entry in TCRdb, which reprocessed the 5' RACE reads and gives no DNA. Its table lists 45,000 to 60,000 distinct CDR3 sequences. Sequencing was done on a sample of memory CD8+ T cells from blood. Every receptor here comes from a human donor in good health. Some clones in this sample may be carry-over from other donors' samples.

V usage is TRBV5-1 and J usage is TRBJ2-5; TCRdb lists TRBD1, though no DNA is available to test this call. This CDR3 has 14 residues. Germline CDR1 and CDR2: SGHRS and YFSETQ. This CDR3 reads CASSLEGMEETQYF. The full variable domain, rest sourced from reference TRBV5-1 and TRBJ2-5, is KAGVTQTPRYLIKTRGQQVTLSCSPISGHRSVSWYQQTPGQGLQFLFEYFSETQRNKGNFPGRFSGRQFSNSRSEMNVSTLELGDSALYLCASSLEGMEETQYFGPGTRLLVL.

This chain uses TRBV29-1 with TRBJ1-2; checking the TCRdb D call of TRBD1 is not possible without DNA. Germline V CDR1 and CDR2: SQVTM, ANQGSEA. This CDR3 contains 15 residues. The CDR3 spells CSILLTGGPNYGYTF.

The chain has TRBV30 and TRBJ2-7. Germline V gene data show CDR1 as GTSNPN and CDR2 as SVGIG (reference sequence). CDR3 size: 14 residues. CDR3 amino acids: CAWSVPAIAYEQYF.

The V call is TRBV7-4, the J call TRBJ1-4. The CDR3 has 12 residues. Germline assignment: CDR1 SGHVT and CDR2 SQSDAQ. The CDR3 protein is CARAYSIEKLFF.

The chain uses TRBV5-1 and TRBJ2-1. CDR3 length equals 14 residues. Germline-derived CDR1 and CDR2 are SGHRS and YFSETQ. The CDR3: CASNPTSSYNEQFF. The entire variable domain, with the rest obtained from reference TRBV5-1 and TRBJ2-1, is as follows: KAGVTQTPRYLIKTRGQQVTLSCSPISGHRSVSWYQQTPGQGLQFLFEYFSETQRNKGNFPGRFSGRQFSNSRSEMNVSTLELGDSALYLCASNPTSSYNEQFFGPGTRLTVL.

The CDR3: CASSLMAGDNYGYTF. The chain is built from TRBV7-2 and TRBJ1-2; TCRdb's D call, TRBD1, is unchecked because there is no DNA. The CDR3 has 15 residues. The V gene's germline CDR1 is SGHTA and CDR2 FQGNSA.

The gene calls are TRBV6-1 and TRBJ2-3; there is no DNA to check the TCRdb D call of TRBD1. CDR3 length: 15 residues. Germline V gene sequence: CDR1 MNHNS, CDR2 SASEGT. The CDR3 loop reads CASSHRDRGTDTQYF.

The chain couples TRBV29-1 to TRBJ2-3. The CDR3 covers 14 residues. Germline loops: CDR1 SQVTM, CDR2 ANQGSEA. CDR3 protein: CSAWTHRSTDTQYF.

The chain has TRBV19 and TRBJ2-7; TCRdb lists TRBD1, though no DNA is available to test this call. This CDR3 contains 15 residues. Germline loops: CDR1 LNHDA, CDR2 SQIVND (reference sequence). The CDR3 protein is CASSFQGRRPYEQYF. Based on the CDR3 plus reference TRBV19 and TRBJ2-7, the full variable domain is DGGITQSPKYLFRKEGQNVTLSCEQNLNHDAMYWYRQDPGQGLRLIYYSQIVNDFQKGDIAEGYSVSREKKESFPLTVTSAQKNPTAFYLCASSFQGRRPYEQYFGPGTRLTVT.

This rearrangement joins TRBV12-3 or TRBV12-4 to TRBJ2-7. This CDR3 contains 11 residues. CDR3: CASSLTGEQYF.

This sequence joins TRBV6-2 or TRBV6-3 and TRBJ1-1; TCRdb outputs TRBD1, but without DNA this stays unchecked. This CDR3 comprises 14 residues. Germline assignment: CDR1 MNHEY and CDR2 SVGEGT. The CDR3 is CASNLAGGGTEAFF.

The V call is TRBV29-1, the J call TRBJ2-5; as DNA is missing, the TRBD1 call by TCRdb cannot be tested. CDR1 and CDR2 from the germline V gene are SQVTM and ANQGSEA. The CDR3 totals 12 residues. This chain's CDR3 is CSVDGRGETQYF.

The chain links TRBV7-6 to TRBJ2-3. This CDR3 has 18 residues. Germline-derived CDR1 and CDR2 are SGHVS and FNYEAQ. The CDR3 loop is CASSLSSRPTRFPDTQYF.

The genes are TRBV28 and TRBJ2-7. Per germline, CDR1 MDHEN and CDR2 SYDVKM. The CDR3 has 13 amino acids. CDR3: CATQPHGSYEQYF.

The chain links TRBV23-1 to TRBJ2-7; TCRdb returns TRBD2, unconfirmable since there is no DNA. TRBV23-1 carries the ORF label, with uncertain function. The CDR3 is 15 residues long. CDR3 amino acids: CASSYRLAGVYEQYF.

The chain is built from TRBV23-1 and TRBJ2-5; TCRdb names TRBD2, which stays unverified in the absence of DNA. TRBV23-1 falls under the ORF class, with uncertain function. The length of the CDR3 is 16 residues. CDR3 sequence: CASSQWDFRVEETQYF.